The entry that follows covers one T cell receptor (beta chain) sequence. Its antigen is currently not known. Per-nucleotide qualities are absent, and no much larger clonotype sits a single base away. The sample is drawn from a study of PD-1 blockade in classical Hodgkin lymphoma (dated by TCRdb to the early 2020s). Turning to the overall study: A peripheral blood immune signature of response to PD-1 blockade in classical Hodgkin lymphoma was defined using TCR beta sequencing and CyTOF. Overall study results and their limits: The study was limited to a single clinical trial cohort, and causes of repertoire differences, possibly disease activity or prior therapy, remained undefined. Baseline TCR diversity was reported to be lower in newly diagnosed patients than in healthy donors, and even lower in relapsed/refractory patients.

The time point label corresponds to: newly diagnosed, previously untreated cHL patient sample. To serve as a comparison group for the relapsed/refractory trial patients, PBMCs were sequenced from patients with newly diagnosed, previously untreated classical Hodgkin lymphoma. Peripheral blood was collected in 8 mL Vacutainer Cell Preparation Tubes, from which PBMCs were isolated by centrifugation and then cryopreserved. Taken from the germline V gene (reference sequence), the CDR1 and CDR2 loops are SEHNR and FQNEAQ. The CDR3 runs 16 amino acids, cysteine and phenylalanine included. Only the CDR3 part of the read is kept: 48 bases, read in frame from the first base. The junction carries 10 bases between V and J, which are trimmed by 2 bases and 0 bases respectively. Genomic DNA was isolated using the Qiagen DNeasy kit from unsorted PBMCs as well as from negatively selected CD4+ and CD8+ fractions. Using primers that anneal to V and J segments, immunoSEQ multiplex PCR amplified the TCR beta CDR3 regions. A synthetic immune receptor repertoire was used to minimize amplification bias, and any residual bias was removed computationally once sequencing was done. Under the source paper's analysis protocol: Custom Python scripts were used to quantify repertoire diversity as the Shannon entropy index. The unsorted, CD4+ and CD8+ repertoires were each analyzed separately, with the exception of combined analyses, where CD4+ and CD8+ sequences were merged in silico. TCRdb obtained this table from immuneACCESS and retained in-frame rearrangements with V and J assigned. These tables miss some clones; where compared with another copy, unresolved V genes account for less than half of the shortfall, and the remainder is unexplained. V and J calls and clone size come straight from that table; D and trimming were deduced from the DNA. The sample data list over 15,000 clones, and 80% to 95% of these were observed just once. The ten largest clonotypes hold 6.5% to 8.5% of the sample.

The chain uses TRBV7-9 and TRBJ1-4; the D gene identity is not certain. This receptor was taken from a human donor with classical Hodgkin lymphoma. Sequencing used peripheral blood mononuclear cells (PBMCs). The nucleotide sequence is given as TGTGCCAGCAGCTTATGGTACGCCGCAACTAATGAAAAACTGTTTTTT. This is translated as CASSLWYAATNEKLFF.